This T cell receptor (beta chain) was observed in a study of read filtering for tumor transcriptome and immune sequencing (dated by TCRdb to between 2020 and 2021). With respect to the entire study: The cohort was composed of about 16 male and 13 to 15 female patients, with a mean age of approximately 72 years and an age range of about 45 to 90. By revised international staging, eight or nine patients were R-ISS I, under 20 were R-ISS II and more than five were R-ISS III. After DNase treatment, whole-transcriptome libraries were prepared with the TruSeq RNA Access Library Prep Kit. TCR-region mapped reads per sample ranged from about 4 to 10.27 million with IR-seq versus only roughly 75 to 1273 with RNA-seq. Using the same bone marrow samples, the study compared TCR repertoires obtained by targeted immune repertoire sequencing with those obtained by bulk whole-transcriptome sequencing. One main goal was a read-filtering strategy for immune repertoire data, in particular deciding whether clonotypes backed by only one read should be removed. General conclusions and limits of the study: The sorted CD138-negative fraction was composed of a mixed bone marrow immune population rather than of purified T cells. Single-read clonotypes made up roughly 81% of clonotypes but roughly 3.2% of total reads in IR-seq, and 70% to 75% of clonotypes and 40% to 50% of reads in RNA-seq. Compared with RNA-seq, IR-seq captured clonotypes at much higher depth and more reliably, and a smaller IR-seq throughput was enough to identify most shared clonotypes. Removing single-read clonotypes increased the correlation between IR-seq and RNA-seq shared clonotype proportions.

From the cysteine up to the phenylalanine, the CDR3 has a length of 15 residues. CDR3 DNA only is kept here, 45 bases in frame from base 1. Compared with germline, V lacks 2 bases and J lacks 9 bases; bases without a gene match: 9. Sequences SQVTM (CDR1) and ANQGSEA (CDR2) are obtained from the germline V gene. Bone marrow was sampled from every patient at the time of active disease. Bone marrow mononuclear cells were isolated by Ficoll-Hypaque density gradient centrifugation. Myeloma plasma cells were removed and CD138-negative cells were collected by negative selection after labeling with CD138 magnetic microbeads on a MACS separator. Flow cytometry on an Attune NxT with CD138 antibodies was used to check the purity of the isolated cells. TRIzol reagent was used to extract total RNA, which was then quantified with a NanoDrop spectrophotometer. For each patient, the CD138-negative bone marrow sample underwent paired RNA-seq and IR-seq.

This clonotype was counted ten times or more. What this receptor recognizes is not known. Qualities for individual bases were not recorded, and no much larger clone is one base off. TCR libraries were constructed from roughly 0.4 ug RNA using the Immunoverse kit, and molecular barcoded adaptors covering alpha/delta and beta/gamma chains were employed. The same RNA used for transcriptome sequencing was used for TCR library preparation. Sequencing of the TCR libraries was done on an Illumina HiSeq 4000 with 2 x 150 cycles. The study's own analysis went as follows. With MiXCR, TCR reads were aligned to human V, D, J and C references and assembled into CDR3 clonotypes, with quality filtering and error correction included. The tcR package in R was used for analysis of clonotype counts and gene usage diversity. For inspection of raw mapping reads, RNA-seq reads were mapped by STAR aligner version 2.5.3a onto GRCh37 of the human genome. To test the effect of sequencing depth on detected clonotypes, IR-seq fastq files were randomly downsampled using Seqtk 1.3. The public reads were run again by TCRdb, first through fastp at Q25 and then through MiXCR, and only productive beta chains were kept. Rows with a matching CDR3 protein are joined into one entry that keeps the most common DNA and genes. These V and J calls rely on TCRdb rather than the paper's analysis. The sample table contains about 23,000 distinct CDR3 sequences; only one count was recorded for roughly an eighth of them. Of the sample, 66% falls within the top ten clones.

This receptor was identified in a donor aged 40 or over with multiple myeloma. The rearranged chain carries TRBV29-1 and TRBJ2-1; the central 11 bases match TRBD2. The sequencing input was a population of CD138-negative cells sorted from bone marrow. Per the publication, the cell subset or site label means: bone marrow mononuclear cells depleted of CD138+ plasma/myeloma cells by negative magnetic selection. The base sequence is TGCAGCGTTGAAAAGGGACTAGCGGAGGTTCGTGAGCAGTTCTTC. Its product reads: CSVEKGLAEVREQFF.